Listed below are T cell receptor beta chains from one sample, sequenced in a study of post-analysis software for immune sequencing data. Via MiXCR, TCRdb re-called the PCR reads, giving one row per CDR3 protein. The table includes roughly 200,000 distinct CDR3 sequences, 25% to 35% detected once. Sequenced: blood. Receptors originate from a girl under 18 with multiple sclerosis. The CDR3 runs from the conserved cysteine through the conserved F or W. The order of the fields is V gene, D gene, clone size, J gene, CDR3 DNA, CDR3 protein. A D gene is named only where the DNA matches it firmly. Expanded clones are given a class, and other clones once, few, many or no size at all.

v_gene: TRBV5-1; d_gene: TRBD2; abundance: many; j_gene: TRBJ2-1; CDR3nt: TGTGCCAGCTCCTCGGGACTAGCGGGAGGTAATGAGCAGTTCTTC; CDR3aa: CASSSGLAGGNEQFF
v_gene: TRBV9; d_gene: TRBD2; abundance: few; j_gene: TRBJ2-1; CDR3nt: TGTGCCAGCAGCGTAGGTTCGGGACTAGCGTCCAATGAGCAGTTCTTC; CDR3aa: CASSVGSGLASNEQFF
v_gene: TRBV20-1; d_gene: NA; abundance: NA; j_gene: TRBJ1-2; CDR3nt: TGCAGTGCTAGAGCTCAGCTTAGTCATGGCTACACCTTC; CDR3aa: CSARAQLSHGYTF
v_gene: TRBV20-1; d_gene: TRBD1; abundance: few; j_gene: TRBJ2-5; CDR3nt: TGCAGTGCCCGGACAGGGGGAAAGGTGCAGTACTTC; CDR3aa: CSARTGGKVQYF
v_gene: TRBV29-1; d_gene: NA; abundance: many; j_gene: TRBJ1-5; CDR3nt: TGCAGCGTTGGACAGCGCAATCAGCCCCAGCATTTT; CDR3aa: CSVGQRNQPQHF
v_gene: TRBV12-3/TRBV12-4; d_gene: TRBD1; abundance: NA; j_gene: TRBJ2-2; CDR3nt: TGTGCCAGCAGTTCCGGACAGGGCCGGACGAGCTTGTTTTTT; CDR3aa: CASSSGQGRTSLFF
v_gene: TRBV5-6; d_gene: NA; abundance: NA; j_gene: TRBJ2-7; CDR3nt: TGTGCCAGCAGCCTCAGGGGGGACGAGCAGTACTTC; CDR3aa: CASSLRGDEQYF
v_gene: TRBV3-1; d_gene: TRBD1; abundance: few; j_gene: TRBJ1-6; CDR3nt: TGTGCCAGCAGCCAGAGGACAGGCAGCTCCTATAATTCACCCCTCCACTTT; CDR3aa: CASSQRTGSSYNSPLHF
v_gene: TRBV6-1; d_gene: NA; abundance: NA; j_gene: TRBJ1-1; CDR3nt: TGTGCCAGCAGTGACCTTAGGGCGGTCGGCGCTGAAGCTTTCTTT; CDR3aa: CASSDLRAVGAEAFF
v_gene: TRBV6-5; d_gene: NA; abundance: NA; j_gene: TRBJ1-6; CDR3nt: TGTGCCAGCAGTTACTCGTCAGGCTCCTATAATTCACCCCTCCACTTT; CDR3aa: CASSYSSGSYNSPLHF
v_gene: TRBV3-1; d_gene: NA; abundance: many; j_gene: TRBJ2-3; CDR3nt: TGTGCCAGCAGCCAGGGCGTTTCCGGGACGACGACAGATACGCAGTATTTT; CDR3aa: CASSQGVSGTTTDTQYF
v_gene: TRBV7-6; d_gene: TRBD1; abundance: NA; j_gene: TRBJ2-2; CDR3nt: TGTGCCAGCAGATCCGGGACAGTGAACACCGGGGAGCTGTTTTTT; CDR3aa: CASRSGTVNTGELFF
v_gene: TRBV29-1; d_gene: NA; abundance: NA; j_gene: TRBJ2-7; CDR3nt: TGCAGCGTTGGTGGCAGGACCTCCTACGAGCAGTACTTC; CDR3aa: CSVGGRTSYEQYF
v_gene: TRBV7-9; d_gene: TRBD2; abundance: NA; j_gene: TRBJ2-1; CDR3nt: TGTGCCAGCAGCTCCCTAGCGGGGAATGAGCAGTTCTTC; CDR3aa: CASSSLAGNEQFF
v_gene: TRBV7-9; d_gene: NA; abundance: many; j_gene: TRBJ2-5; CDR3nt: TGTGCCAGCAGCCGGACTCGAGAGACCCAGTACTTC; CDR3aa: CASSRTRETQYF
v_gene: TRBV4-1; d_gene: NA; abundance: many; j_gene: TRBJ1-4; CDR3nt: TGCGCCAGCAGCCAGTTACAGGGATGGGCTGAAAAACTGTTTTTT; CDR3aa: CASSQLQGWAEKLFF
v_gene: TRBV4-1; d_gene: NA; abundance: many; j_gene: TRBJ2-3; CDR3nt: TGCGCCAGCAGCCAAGTTATGGGGGGAGATACGCAGTATTTT; CDR3aa: CASSQVMGGDTQYF
v_gene: TRBV4-1; d_gene: TRBD2; abundance: NA; j_gene: TRBJ2-5; CDR3nt: TGCGCCAGCAGCCAAGGACTAGCGGGATTGCAAGAGACCCGGTACTTC; CDR3aa: CASSQGLAGLQETRYF
v_gene: TRBV5-1; d_gene: TRBD1; abundance: many; j_gene: TRBJ2-3; CDR3nt: TGCGCCAGCAGCTTGTGGGGGACAGGAGATACGCAGTATTTT; CDR3aa: CASSLWGTGDTQYF
v_gene: TRBV18; d_gene: NA; abundance: few; j_gene: TRBJ1-1; CDR3nt: TGTGCCAGCTCACCACCGGGGGCAGGAATGAGGACTGAAGCTTTCTTT; CDR3aa: CASSPPGAGMRTEAFF
v_gene: TRBV28; d_gene: NA; abundance: NA; j_gene: TRBJ2-1; CDR3nt: TGTGCCAACAGTTTTGGGCTAGTCATCAATGAGCAGTTCTTC; CDR3aa: CANSFGLVINEQFF
v_gene: TRBV4-1; d_gene: NA; abundance: many; j_gene: TRBJ2-3; CDR3nt: TGCGCCAGCAGCCAAGGCAGTGGCGTTTGGGGCACAGATACGCAGTATTTT; CDR3aa: CASSQGSGVWGTDTQYF
v_gene: TRBV5-5; d_gene: NA; abundance: many; j_gene: TRBJ1-2; CDR3nt: TGTGCCAGCAGTCCCAATTGGGACTATGGCTACACCTTC; CDR3aa: CASSPNWDYGYTF
v_gene: TRBV2; d_gene: NA; abundance: NA; j_gene: TRBJ2-7; CDR3nt: TGTGCCAGCAGGGATGTTGGGGCCTCCTACAATGAGCAGTACTTC; CDR3aa: CASRDVGASYNEQYF
v_gene: TRBV15; d_gene: NA; abundance: many; j_gene: TRBJ2-1; CDR3nt: TGTGCCACCAGCAGTAGCGGAAACTCCTACAATGAGCAGTTCTTC; CDR3aa: CATSSSGNSYNEQFF
v_gene: TRBV4-1; d_gene: TRBD2; abundance: NA; j_gene: TRBJ2-5; CDR3nt: TGCGCCAGCAGCCTCACTAGCGGGGAAGAGACCCAGTACTTC; CDR3aa: CASSLTSGEETQYF
v_gene: TRBV27; d_gene: NA; abundance: NA; j_gene: TRBJ1-1; CDR3nt: TGTGCCAGCAGTTCGCCGGGCGTACATCCGAACACTGAAGCTTTCTTT; CDR3aa: CASSSPGVHPNTEAFF
v_gene: TRBV20-1; d_gene: NA; abundance: few; j_gene: TRBJ2-2; CDR3nt: TGCAGTGCTGGGAGTCTCACCGGGGAGCTGTTTTTT; CDR3aa: CSAGSLTGELFF
v_gene: TRBV9; d_gene: NA; abundance: many; j_gene: TRBJ2-7; CDR3nt: TGTGCCAGCAGCGGGGGAACGACTAGGTACGAGCAGTACTTC; CDR3aa: CASSGGTTRYEQYF
v_gene: TRBV5-1; d_gene: NA; abundance: many; j_gene: TRBJ2-5; CDR3nt: TGCGCCAGCAGTGAACAGCAAGAGACCCAGTACTTC; CDR3aa: CASSEQQETQYF
v_gene: TRBV5-1; d_gene: NA; abundance: NA; j_gene: TRBJ2-3; CDR3nt: TGCGCCAGCAGCTTGGCCGTATTTCCAGATACGCAGTATTTT; CDR3aa: CASSLAVFPDTQYF
v_gene: TRBV15; d_gene: TRBD2; abundance: few; j_gene: TRBJ2-5; CDR3nt: TGTGCCACCAGCAGAGCCAAGGGAGGGTACAATGAGCAGTACTTC; CDR3aa: CATSRAKGGYNEQYF
v_gene: TRBV29-1; d_gene: TRBD2; abundance: many; j_gene: TRBJ2-3; CDR3nt: TGCAGCCCCTCAGCGGGGGCCACAGATACGCAGTATTTT; CDR3aa: CSPSAGATDTQYF
v_gene: TRBV9; d_gene: TRBD1; abundance: many; j_gene: TRBJ1-5; CDR3nt: TGTGCCAGCAGCGAAGGGGACAGCCCCAATCAGCCCCAGCATTTT; CDR3aa: CASSEGDSPNQPQHF
v_gene: TRBV7-3; d_gene: NA; abundance: NA; j_gene: TRBJ2-7; CDR3nt: TGTGCCAGCAGCCCCCTGACCAGATCCTACGAGCAGTACTTC; CDR3aa: CASSPLTRSYEQYF
v_gene: TRBV12-3/TRBV12-4; d_gene: NA; abundance: NA; j_gene: TRBJ2-1; CDR3nt: TGTGCCAGCAGTTTAACGGATCTCTCCTACAATGAGCAGTTCTTC; CDR3aa: CASSLTDLSYNEQFF
v_gene: TRBV7-2; d_gene: NA; abundance: NA; j_gene: TRBJ1-5; CDR3nt: TGTGCCAGCAGCCCCTTTACAGTGCGACAGCCCCAGCATTTT; CDR3aa: CASSPFTVRQPQHF
v_gene: TRBV7-2; d_gene: NA; abundance: NA; j_gene: TRBJ2-7; CDR3nt: TGTGCCAGCAGGTTAGGCGCCGGCATGGGCTACGAGCAGTACTTC; CDR3aa: CASRLGAGMGYEQYF
v_gene: TRBV27; d_gene: NA; abundance: once; j_gene: TRBJ2-1; CDR3nt: TGTGCCAGCGCGAGAGGAAGCTACAATGAGCAGTTCTTC; CDR3aa: CASARGSYNEQFF
v_gene: TRBV5-1; d_gene: NA; abundance: many; j_gene: TRBJ1-6; CDR3nt: TGCGCCAGCAGCACGGAGGGTAATTCACCCCTCCACTTT; CDR3aa: CASSTEGNSPLHF
v_gene: TRBV7-3; d_gene: TRBD2; abundance: many; j_gene: TRBJ2-3; CDR3nt: TGTGCCAGCAGCTCCCCTAGCGGGGGGAGCACAGATACGCAGTATTTT; CDR3aa: CASSSPSGGSTDTQYF
v_gene: TRBV9; d_gene: NA; abundance: few; j_gene: TRBJ2-5; CDR3nt: TGTGCCAGCAGCGTAGGTCCCCAGGGAGGAGAGACCCAGTACTTC; CDR3aa: CASSVGPQGGETQYF
v_gene: TRBV14; d_gene: NA; abundance: NA; j_gene: TRBJ2-6; CDR3nt: TGTGCCAGCAGCCAAGGGGAACCTGGGGCCAACGTCCTGACTTTC; CDR3aa: CASSQGEPGANVLTF
v_gene: TRBV29-1; d_gene: NA; abundance: NA; j_gene: TRBJ1-2; CDR3nt: TGCAGCGTTGAAGATCCCCTCCCGGGACATCCGAACTATGGCTACACCTTC; CDR3aa: CSVEDPLPGHPNYGYTF
v_gene: TRBV5-1; d_gene: NA; abundance: NA; j_gene: TRBJ2-3; CDR3nt: TGCGCCAGCAGCCTTACTCCTCTGGGGGCTGGGGCAGATACACAGTATTTT; CDR3aa: CASSLTPLGAGADTQYF
v_gene: TRBV2; d_gene: NA; abundance: NA; j_gene: TRBJ2-7; CDR3nt: TGTGCCAGCAGGGCGAGGGTCGATGAGCAGTACTTC; CDR3aa: CASRARVDEQYF
v_gene: TRBV5-1; d_gene: NA; abundance: NA; j_gene: TRBJ1-1; CDR3nt: TGCGCCAGCAGCTTGACAGGAGTGAACACTGAAGCTTTCTTT; CDR3aa: CASSLTGVNTEAFF
v_gene: TRBV14; d_gene: NA; abundance: NA; j_gene: TRBJ1-4; CDR3nt: TGTGCCAGCAGCGCGGTCACCTGGGCTGGTGAAAAACTGTTTTTT; CDR3aa: CASSAVTWAGEKLFF
v_gene: TRBV5-1; d_gene: NA; abundance: NA; j_gene: TRBJ2-6; CDR3nt: TGCGCCGGCAGCTTGGTCGGCTTCTCTGGGGCCAACGTCCTGACTTTC; CDR3aa: CAGSLVGFSGANVLTF
v_gene: TRBV20-1; d_gene: TRBD2; abundance: many; j_gene: TRBJ2-7; CDR3nt: TGCAGTGCTTCCAACCCCCGCGGACTAGCGGGAGGTGTCGAGCAGTACTTC; CDR3aa: CSASNPRGLAGGVEQYF
v_gene: TRBV5-5; d_gene: TRBD1; abundance: many; j_gene: TRBJ2-1; CDR3nt: TGTGCCAGCAGCTACAGCAACAGGGGGAACGAGCAGTTCTTC; CDR3aa: CASSYSNRGNEQFF
v_gene: TRBV12-3/TRBV12-4; d_gene: TRBD1; abundance: many; j_gene: TRBJ2-7; CDR3nt: TGTGCCAGCAGTTTGCGGGTGTCTGGGACAGTAGACGAGCAGTACTTC; CDR3aa: CASSLRVSGTVDEQYF
v_gene: TRBV29-1; d_gene: TRBD1; abundance: NA; j_gene: TRBJ1-1; CDR3nt: TGCAGCGTTGCCGGGACAGGGTTGAACACTGAAGCTTTCTTT; CDR3aa: CSVAGTGLNTEAFF
v_gene: TRBV7-9; d_gene: NA; abundance: NA; j_gene: TRBJ1-2; CDR3nt: TGTGCCAGCAGCTTAGTTCCGGACCAAGCTAACTATGGCTACACCTTC; CDR3aa: CASSLVPDQANYGYTF
v_gene: TRBV29-1; d_gene: NA; abundance: many; j_gene: TRBJ2-1; CDR3nt: TGCAGCGTTGGGTGGAGCCCGGTAGACGGGCAGTTCTTC; CDR3aa: CSVGWSPVDGQFF
v_gene: TRBV5-1; d_gene: NA; abundance: NA; j_gene: TRBJ1-3; CDR3nt: TGCGCCAGCAGCGCGACCAGACAAGGTGAAGGAAACACCATATATTTT; CDR3aa: CASSATRQGEGNTIYF
v_gene: TRBV20-1; d_gene: NA; abundance: many; j_gene: TRBJ1-2; CDR3nt: TGCAGTGCTTTAGATTTTAATGACTATGGCTACACCTTC; CDR3aa: CSALDFNDYGYTF
v_gene: TRBV5-1; d_gene: TRBD1; abundance: many; j_gene: TRBJ2-1; CDR3nt: TGCGCCAGCAGCTTAGAACAGGGGGAACCGGGCAATGAGCAGTTCTTC; CDR3aa: CASSLEQGEPGNEQFF
v_gene: TRBV7-6; d_gene: NA; abundance: NA; j_gene: TRBJ2-7; CDR3nt: TGTGCCAGCAGCTCATCTGGTCCGGGAGTGAGCAATGAGCAGTACTTC; CDR3aa: CASSSSGPGVSNEQYF